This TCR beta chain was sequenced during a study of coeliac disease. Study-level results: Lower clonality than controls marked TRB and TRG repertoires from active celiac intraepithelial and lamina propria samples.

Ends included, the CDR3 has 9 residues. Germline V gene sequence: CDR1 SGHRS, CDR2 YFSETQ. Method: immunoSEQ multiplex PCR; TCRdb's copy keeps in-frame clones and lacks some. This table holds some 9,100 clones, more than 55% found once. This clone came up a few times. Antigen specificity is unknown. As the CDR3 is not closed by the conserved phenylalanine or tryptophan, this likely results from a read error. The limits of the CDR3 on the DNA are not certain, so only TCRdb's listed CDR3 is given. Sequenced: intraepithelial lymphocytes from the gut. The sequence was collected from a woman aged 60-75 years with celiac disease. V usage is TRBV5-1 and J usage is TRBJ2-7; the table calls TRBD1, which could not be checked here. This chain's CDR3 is CASSYRQSP.